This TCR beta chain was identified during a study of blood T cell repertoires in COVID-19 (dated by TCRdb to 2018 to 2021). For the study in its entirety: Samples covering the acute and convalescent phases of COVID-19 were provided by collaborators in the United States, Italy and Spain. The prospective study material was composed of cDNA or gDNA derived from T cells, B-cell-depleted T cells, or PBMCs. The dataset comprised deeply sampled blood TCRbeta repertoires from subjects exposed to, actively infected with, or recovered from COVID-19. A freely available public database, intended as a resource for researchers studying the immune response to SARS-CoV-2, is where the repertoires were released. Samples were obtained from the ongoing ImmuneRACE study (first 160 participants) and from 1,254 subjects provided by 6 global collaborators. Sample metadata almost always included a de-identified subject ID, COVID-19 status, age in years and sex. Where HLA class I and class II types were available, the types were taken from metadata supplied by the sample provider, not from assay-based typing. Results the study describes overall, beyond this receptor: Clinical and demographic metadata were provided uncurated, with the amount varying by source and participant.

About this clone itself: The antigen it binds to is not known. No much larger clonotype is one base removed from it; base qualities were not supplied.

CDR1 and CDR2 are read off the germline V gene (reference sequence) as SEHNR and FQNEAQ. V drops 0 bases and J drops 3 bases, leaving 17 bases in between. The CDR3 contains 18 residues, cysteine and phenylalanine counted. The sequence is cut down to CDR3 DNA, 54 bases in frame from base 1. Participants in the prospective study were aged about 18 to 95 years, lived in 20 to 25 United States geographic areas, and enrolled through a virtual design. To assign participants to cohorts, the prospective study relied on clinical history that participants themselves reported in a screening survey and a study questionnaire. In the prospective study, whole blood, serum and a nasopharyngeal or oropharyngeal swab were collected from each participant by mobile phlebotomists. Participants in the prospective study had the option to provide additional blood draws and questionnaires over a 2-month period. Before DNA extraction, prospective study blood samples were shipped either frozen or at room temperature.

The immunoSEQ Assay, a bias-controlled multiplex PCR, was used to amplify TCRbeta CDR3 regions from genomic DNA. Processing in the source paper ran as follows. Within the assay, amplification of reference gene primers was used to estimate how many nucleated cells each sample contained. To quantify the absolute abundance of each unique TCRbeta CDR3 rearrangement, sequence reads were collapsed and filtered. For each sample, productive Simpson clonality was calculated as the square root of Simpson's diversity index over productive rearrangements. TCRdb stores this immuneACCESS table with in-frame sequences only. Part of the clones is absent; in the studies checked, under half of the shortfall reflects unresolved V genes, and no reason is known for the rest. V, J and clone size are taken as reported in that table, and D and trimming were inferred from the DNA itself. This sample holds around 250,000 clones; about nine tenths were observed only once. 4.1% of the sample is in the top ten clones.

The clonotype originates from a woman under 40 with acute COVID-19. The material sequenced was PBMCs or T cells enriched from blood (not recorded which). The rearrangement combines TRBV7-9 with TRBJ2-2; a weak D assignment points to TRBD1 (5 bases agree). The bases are TGTGCCAGCAGCTTAGCGCTGAATTTAGGGGCGGACACCGGGGAGCTGTTTTTT. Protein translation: CASSLALNLGADTGELFF. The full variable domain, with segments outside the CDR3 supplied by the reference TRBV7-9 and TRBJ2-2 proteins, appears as DTGVSQNPRHKITKRGQNVTFRCDPISEHNRLYWYRQTLGQGPEFLTYFQNEAQLEKSRLLSDRFSAERPKGSFSTLEIQRTEQGDSAMYLCASSLALNLGADTGELFFGEGSRLTVL.